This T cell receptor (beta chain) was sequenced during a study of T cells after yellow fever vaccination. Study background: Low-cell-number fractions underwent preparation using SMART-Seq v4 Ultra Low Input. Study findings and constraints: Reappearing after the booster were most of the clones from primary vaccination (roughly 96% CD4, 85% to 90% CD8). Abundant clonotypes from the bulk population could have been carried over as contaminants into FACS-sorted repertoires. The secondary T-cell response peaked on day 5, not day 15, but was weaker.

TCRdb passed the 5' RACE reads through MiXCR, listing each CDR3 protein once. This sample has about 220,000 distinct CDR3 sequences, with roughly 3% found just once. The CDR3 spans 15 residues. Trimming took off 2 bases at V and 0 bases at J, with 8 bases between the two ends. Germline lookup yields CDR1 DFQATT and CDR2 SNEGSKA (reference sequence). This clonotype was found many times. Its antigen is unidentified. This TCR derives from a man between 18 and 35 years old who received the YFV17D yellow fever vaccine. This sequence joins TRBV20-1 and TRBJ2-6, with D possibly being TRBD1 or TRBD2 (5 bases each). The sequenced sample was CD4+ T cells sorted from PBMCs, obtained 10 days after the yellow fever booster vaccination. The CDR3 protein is CSARTGGSGANVLTF. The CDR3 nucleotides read TGCAGTGCTAGAACTGGGGGCTCTGGGGCCAACGTCCTGACTTTC.